This T cell receptor (beta chain) was profiled in a study of response to subunit inactivated influenza vaccine. Study-level points and caveats: The study's authors posited that every seasonal influenza vaccination enlists few new T cells.

The V and J ends lost 2 bases and 2 bases respectively, with 11 bases between them. The V gene's germline CDR1 is MRHNA and CDR2 SNTAGT. The CDR3 is 15 amino acids. About this clonotype: Its antigen is unidentified.

One entry per CDR3 protein results from TCRdb running MiXCR on the RT-PCR reads. Altogether about 500,000 distinct CDR3 sequences are present, approximately 7.8% being singletons, with the ten largest covering about an eighth. The material sequenced was PBMCs from blood, taken around 2 years after vaccination. The chain uses TRBV6-4 and TRBJ2-3; TRBD2 might be the D (6 bases). The TCR originated in a man between 50 and 69 years old who received an inactivated influenza vaccine. CDR3 sequence (DNA): TGTGCCAGCAGTGACCGGGGACTTATCACAGATACGCAGTATTTT. Translating gives CASSDRGLITDTQYF.